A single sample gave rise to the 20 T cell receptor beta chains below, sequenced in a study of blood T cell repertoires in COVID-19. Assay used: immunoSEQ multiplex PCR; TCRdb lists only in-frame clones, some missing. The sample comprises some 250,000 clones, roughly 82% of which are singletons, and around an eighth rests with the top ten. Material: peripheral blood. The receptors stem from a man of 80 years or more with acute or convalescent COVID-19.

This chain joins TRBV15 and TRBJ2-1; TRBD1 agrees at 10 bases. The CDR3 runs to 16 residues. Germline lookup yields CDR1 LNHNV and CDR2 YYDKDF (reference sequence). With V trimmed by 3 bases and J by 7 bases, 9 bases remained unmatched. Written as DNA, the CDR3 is TGTGCCACCAGCAGCACCAGACAGGGGGCGAGAAATGAGCAGTTCTTC. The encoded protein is CATSSTRQGARNEQFF.

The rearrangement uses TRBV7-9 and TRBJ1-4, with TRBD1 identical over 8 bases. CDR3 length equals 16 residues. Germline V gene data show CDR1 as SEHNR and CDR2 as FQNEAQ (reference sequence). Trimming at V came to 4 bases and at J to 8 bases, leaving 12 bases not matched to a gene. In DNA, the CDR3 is TGTGCCAGCAGCTACGTCGGGACAGGTTCTCAGGAAAAACTGTTTTTT. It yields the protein CASSYVGTGSQEKLFF. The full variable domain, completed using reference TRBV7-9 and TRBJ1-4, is DTGVSQNPRHKITKRGQNVTFRCDPISEHNRLYWYRQTLGQGPEFLTYFQNEAQLEKSRLLSDRFSAERPKGSFSTLEIQRTEQGDSAMYLCASSYVGTGSQEKLFFGSGTQLSVL.

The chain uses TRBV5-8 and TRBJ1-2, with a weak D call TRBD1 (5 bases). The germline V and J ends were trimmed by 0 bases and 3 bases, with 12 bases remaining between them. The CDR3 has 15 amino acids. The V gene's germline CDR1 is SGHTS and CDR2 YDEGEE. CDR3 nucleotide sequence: TGTGCCAGCAGCTTGGTACGGGGGATGGACTATGGCTACACCTTC. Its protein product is CASSLVRGMDYGYTF.

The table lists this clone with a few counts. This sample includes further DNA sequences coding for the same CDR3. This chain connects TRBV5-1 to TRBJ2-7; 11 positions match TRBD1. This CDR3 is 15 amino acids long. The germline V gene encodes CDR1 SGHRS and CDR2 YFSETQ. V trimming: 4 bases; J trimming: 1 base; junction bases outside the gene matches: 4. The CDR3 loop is CASSPGTGGSYEQYF. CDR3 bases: TGCGCCAGCAGCCCCGGGACAGGGGGGTCCTACGAGCAGTACTTC.

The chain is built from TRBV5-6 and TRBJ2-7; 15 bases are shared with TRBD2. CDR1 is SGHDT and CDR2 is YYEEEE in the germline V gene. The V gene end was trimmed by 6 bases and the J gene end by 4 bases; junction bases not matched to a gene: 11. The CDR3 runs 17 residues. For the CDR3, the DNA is TGTGCCAGCATCCTTTTGGGGACTAGCGGGAGGATGTACGAGCAGTACTTC. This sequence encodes CASILLGTSGRMYEQYF.

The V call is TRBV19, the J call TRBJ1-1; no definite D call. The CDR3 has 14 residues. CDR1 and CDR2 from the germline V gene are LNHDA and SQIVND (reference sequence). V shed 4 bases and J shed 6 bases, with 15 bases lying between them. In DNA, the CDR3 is TGTGCCAGTAGTACAGGATTCCAGCCCCCTGAAGCTTTCTTT. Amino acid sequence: CASSTGFQPPEAFF.

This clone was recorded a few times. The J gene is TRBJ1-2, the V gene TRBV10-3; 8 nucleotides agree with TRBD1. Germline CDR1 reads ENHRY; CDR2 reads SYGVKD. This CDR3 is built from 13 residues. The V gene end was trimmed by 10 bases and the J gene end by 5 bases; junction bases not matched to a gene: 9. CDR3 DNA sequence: TGTGCCACGGCCGGACAGGGAGTATATGGCTACACCTTC. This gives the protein CATAGQGVYGYTF.

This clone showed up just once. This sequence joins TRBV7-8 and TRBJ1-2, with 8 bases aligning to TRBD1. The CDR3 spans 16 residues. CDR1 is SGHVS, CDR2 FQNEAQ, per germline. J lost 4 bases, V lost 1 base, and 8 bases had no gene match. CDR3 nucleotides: TGTGCCAGCAGCTTAGGGGGGACAGGCTCCCTCTATGGCTACACCTTC. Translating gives CASSLGGTGSLYGYTF. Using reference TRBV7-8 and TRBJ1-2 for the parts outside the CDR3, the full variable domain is GAGVSQSPRYKVAKRGQDVALRCDPISGHVSLFWYQQALGQGPEFLTYFQNEAQLDKSGLPSDRFFAERPEGSVSTLKIQRTQQEDSAVYLCASSLGGTGSLYGYTFGSGTRLTVV.

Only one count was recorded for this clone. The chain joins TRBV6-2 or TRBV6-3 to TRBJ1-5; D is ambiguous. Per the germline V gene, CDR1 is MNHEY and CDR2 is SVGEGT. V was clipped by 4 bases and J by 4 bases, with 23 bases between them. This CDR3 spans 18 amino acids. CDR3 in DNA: TGTGCCAGCAGTTCCCACCTTGGACGGGAGAAGGTGAATCAGCCCCAGCATTTT. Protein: CASSSHLGREKVNQPQHF.

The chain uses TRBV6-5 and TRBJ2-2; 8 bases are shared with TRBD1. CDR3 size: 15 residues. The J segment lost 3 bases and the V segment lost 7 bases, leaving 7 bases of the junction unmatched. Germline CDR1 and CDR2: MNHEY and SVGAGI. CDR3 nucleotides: TGTGCCAGCAAATCAGGACAGGGCGACACCGGGGAGCTGTTTTTT. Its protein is CASKSGQGDTGELFF.

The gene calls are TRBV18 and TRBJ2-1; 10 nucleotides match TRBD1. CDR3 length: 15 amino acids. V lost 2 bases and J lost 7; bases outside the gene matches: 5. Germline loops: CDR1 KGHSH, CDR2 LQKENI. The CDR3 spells CASSPGDRGRNEQFF. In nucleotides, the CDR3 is TGTGCCAGCTCACCAGGGGACAGGGGACGGAATGAGCAGTTCTTC.

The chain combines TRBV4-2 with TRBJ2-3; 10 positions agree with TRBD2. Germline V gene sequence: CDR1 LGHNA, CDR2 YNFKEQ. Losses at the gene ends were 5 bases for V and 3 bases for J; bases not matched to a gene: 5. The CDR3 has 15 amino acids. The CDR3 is CASSELLAGTDTQYF. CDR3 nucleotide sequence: TGTGCCAGCAGCGAATTACTAGCGGGGACAGATACGCAGTATTTT.

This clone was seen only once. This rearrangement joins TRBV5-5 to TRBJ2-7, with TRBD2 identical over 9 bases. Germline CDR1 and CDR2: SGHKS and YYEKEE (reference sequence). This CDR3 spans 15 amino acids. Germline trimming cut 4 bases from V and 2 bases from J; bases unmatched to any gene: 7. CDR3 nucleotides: TGTGCCAGCAGCGCAGGGACTAGCAGCCCCTACGAGCAGTACTTC. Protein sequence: CASSAGTSSPYEQYF.

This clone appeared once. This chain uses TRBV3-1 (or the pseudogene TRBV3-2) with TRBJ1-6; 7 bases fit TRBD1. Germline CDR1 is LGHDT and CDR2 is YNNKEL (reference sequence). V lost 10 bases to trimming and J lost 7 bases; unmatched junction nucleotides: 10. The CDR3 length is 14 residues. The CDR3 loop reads CATTTGLLNSPLHF. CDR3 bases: TGTGCCACCACGACAGGGTTGCTAAATTCACCCCTCCACTTT.

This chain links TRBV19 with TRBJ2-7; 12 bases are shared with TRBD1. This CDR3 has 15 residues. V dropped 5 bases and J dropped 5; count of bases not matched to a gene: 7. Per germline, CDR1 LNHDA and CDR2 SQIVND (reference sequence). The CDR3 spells CASSPRGTGGDEQYF. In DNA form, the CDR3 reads TGTGCCAGTAGTCCAAGGGGGACAGGGGGCGACGAGCAGTACTTC.

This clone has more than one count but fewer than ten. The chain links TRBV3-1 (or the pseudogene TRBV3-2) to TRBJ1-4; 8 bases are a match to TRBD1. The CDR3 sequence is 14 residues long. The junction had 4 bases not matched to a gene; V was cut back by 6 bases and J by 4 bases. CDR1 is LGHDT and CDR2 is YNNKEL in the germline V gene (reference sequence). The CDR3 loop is CASRGTGFNEKLFF. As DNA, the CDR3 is TGTGCCAGCAGAGGGACAGGATTTAATGAAAAACTGTTTTTT.

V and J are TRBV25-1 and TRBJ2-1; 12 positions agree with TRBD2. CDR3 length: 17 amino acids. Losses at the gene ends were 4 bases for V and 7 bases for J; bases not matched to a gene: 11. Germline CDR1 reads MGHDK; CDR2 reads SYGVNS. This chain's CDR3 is CASSGLGASGRVNEQFF. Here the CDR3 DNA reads TGTGCCAGCAGTGGGCTGGGGGCTAGCGGGAGGGTAAATGAGCAGTTCTTC.

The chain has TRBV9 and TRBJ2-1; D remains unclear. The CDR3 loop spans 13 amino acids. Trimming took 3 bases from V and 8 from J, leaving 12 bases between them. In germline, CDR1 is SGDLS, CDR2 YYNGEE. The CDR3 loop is CASSAGPEDEQFF. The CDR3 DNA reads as TGTGCCAGCAGCGCGGGTCCTGAGGATGAGCAGTTCTTC.

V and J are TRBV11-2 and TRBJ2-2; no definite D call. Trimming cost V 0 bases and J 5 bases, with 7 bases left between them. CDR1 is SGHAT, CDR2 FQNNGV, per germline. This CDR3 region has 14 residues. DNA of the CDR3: TGTGCCAGCAGCTTAGATTTAGTAACCGGGGAGCTGTTTTTT. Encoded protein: CASSLDLVTGELFF.

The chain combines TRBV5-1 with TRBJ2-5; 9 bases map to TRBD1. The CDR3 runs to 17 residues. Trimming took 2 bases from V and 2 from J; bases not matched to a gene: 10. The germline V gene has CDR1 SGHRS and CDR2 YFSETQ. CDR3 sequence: CASSFSTGGMPQETQYF. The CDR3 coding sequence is TGCGCCAGCAGCTTTTCGACAGGGGGTATGCCGCAAGAGACCCAGTACTTC.